This T cell receptor (beta chain) was captured in a study of blood T cell repertoires in COVID-19. On the study more broadly: Donors in the United States, Italy and Spain gave samples during acute or convalescent COVID-19. T cells, B-cell-depleted T cells, or PBMCs provided the cDNA or gDNA that served as material.

The germline V and J ends were trimmed by 0 bases and 0 bases, with 11 bases remaining between them. Germline V gene lookup returns CDR1 GTSNPN and CDR2 SVGIG (reference sequence). The CDR3 length is 15 residues. As processed by the authors: Estimates of nucleated cell counts were drawn from the amplification of reference gene primers. Generated by immunoSEQ multiplex PCR, the TCRdb table keeps only in-frame clones and is missing some. The V and J calls and the clone size are those of that table, but D and trimming were determined from the DNA. This sample has some 320,000 clones; approximately 87% occur once, and the top ten carry 6.5% to 9.5%.

The clonotype was recovered from a woman between 50 and 59 years old who had recovered from COVID-19. The V call is TRBV30, the J call TRBJ1-1; D perhaps matches TRBD1 (5 bases). The sample comprised peripheral blood. The CDR3 protein is CAWSVAAGLNTEAFF. The CDR3 coding sequence is TGTGCCTGGAGTGTCGCGGCGGGACTGAACACTGAAGCTTTCTTT. Looking up the rest from reference TRBV30 and TRBJ1-1 gives the full variable domain: SQTIHQWPATLVQPVGSPLSLECTVEGTSNPNLYWYRQAAGRGLQLLFYSVGIGQISSEVPQNLSASRPQDRQFILSSKKLLLSDSGFYLCAWSVAAGLNTEAFFGQGTRLTVV.